These T cell receptor beta chains were read from a single sample in a study of T-cell reconstitution after alpha-beta-depleted transplantation in children. MiXCR, run by TCRdb on the PCR reads, gives a single entry per CDR3 protein. The data show 500,000 to 600,000 distinct CDR3 sequences, 25% to 30% seen once. Sequences were derived from PBMCs, sampled before TCRalphabeta/CD19-depleted stem cell transplant. The receptor set was obtained from a boy in the first two years of life with Wiskott-Aldrich syndrome, due to receive a stem cell transplant. CDR3s include the opening cysteine and the closing phenylalanine or tryptophan. The D gene is left open where the match is weak. Not all rows give a size; the values are once, few, many and, for expanded clones, a class.

d_gene: NA; abundance: NA; v_gene: TRBV20-1; j_gene: TRBJ1-5; CDR3aa: CSARGRPNQPQHF; CDR3nt: TGCAGTGCTAGAGGGAGGCCCAATCAGCCCCAGCATTTT
d_gene: NA; abundance: NA; v_gene: TRBV29-1; j_gene: TRBJ1-4; CDR3aa: CSVKTGGEKLFF; CDR3nt: TGCAGCGTTAAGACAGGTGGGGAAAAACTGTTTTTT
d_gene: NA; abundance: NA; v_gene: TRBV5-1; j_gene: TRBJ2-1; CDR3aa: CASSYQRGVGEQFF; CDR3nt: TGCGCCAGCAGCTACCAGAGGGGAGTGGGTGAGCAGTTCTTC
d_gene: TRBD1; abundance: NA; v_gene: TRBV5-1; j_gene: TRBJ1-1; CDR3aa: CASSLNEGALTEAFF; CDR3nt: TGCGCCAGCAGCTTGAACGAGGGGGCGCTTACTGAAGCTTTCTTT
d_gene: TRBD1; abundance: NA; v_gene: TRBV5-1; j_gene: TRBJ2-7; CDR3aa: CASSLIRDRGYEQYF; CDR3nt: TGCGCCAGCAGCTTGATCAGAGACAGGGGCTACGAGCAGTACTTC
d_gene: TRBD2; abundance: few; v_gene: TRBV28; j_gene: TRBJ2-3; CDR3aa: CASSYNPGLGADTQYF; CDR3nt: TGTGCCAGCAGTTATAACCCGGGACTAGGGGCAGATACGCAGTATTTT
d_gene: NA; abundance: NA; v_gene: TRBV6-5; j_gene: TRBJ1-6; CDR3aa: CASSYSAEHSYNSPLHF; CDR3nt: TGTGCCAGCAGTTACTCGGCAGAACACTCCTATAATTCACCCCTCCACTTT
d_gene: NA; abundance: NA; v_gene: TRBV24-1; j_gene: TRBJ2-3; CDR3aa: CATVPAPDSRSTDTQYF; CDR3nt: TGTGCCACCGTCCCCGCTCCAGACTCCCGTAGCACAGATACGCAGTATTTT
d_gene: NA; abundance: NA; v_gene: TRBV12-3/TRBV12-4; j_gene: TRBJ2-5; CDR3aa: CASSFVRGETQYF; CDR3nt: TGTGCCAGCAGTTTCGTTCGGGGGGAGACCCAGTACTTC
d_gene: NA; abundance: NA; v_gene: TRBV10-3; j_gene: TRBJ2-7; CDR3aa: CAISATGRHYEQYF; CDR3nt: TGTGCCATCAGTGCTACAGGACGCCACTACGAGCAGTACTTC
d_gene: TRBD2; abundance: NA; v_gene: TRBV7-8; j_gene: TRBJ2-1; CDR3aa: CASSLRPSGPNEQFF; CDR3nt: TGTGCCAGCAGCTTACGCCCTAGCGGGCCCAATGAGCAGTTCTTC
d_gene: TRBD1; abundance: few; v_gene: TRBV29-1; j_gene: TRBJ1-2; CDR3aa: CSVKGALYGYTF; CDR3nt: TGCAGCGTTAAGGGGGCCCTCTATGGCTACACCTTC
d_gene: TRBD1; abundance: few; v_gene: TRBV12-3/TRBV12-4; j_gene: TRBJ1-2; CDR3aa: CASSSGTGVGYTF; CDR3nt: TGTGCCAGCAGTTCCGGGACAGGGGTTGGCTACACCTTC
d_gene: TRBD2; abundance: NA; v_gene: TRBV4-1; j_gene: TRBJ2-1; CDR3aa: CASSPTLTKREYNEQFF; CDR3nt: TGCGCCAGCAGCCCCACCTTGACGAAGCGGGAATACAATGAGCAGTTCTTC
d_gene: NA; abundance: few; v_gene: TRBV28; j_gene: TRBJ2-4; CDR3aa: CASSEVPGGVENIQYF; CDR3nt: TGTGCCAGCAGTGAGGTCCCCGGGGGTGTGGAAAACATTCAGTACTTC
d_gene: TRBD2; abundance: once; v_gene: TRBV20-1; j_gene: TRBJ2-7; CDR3aa: CSAPGGVLSGSRLSEQYF; CDR3nt: TGCAGTGCTCCGGGGGGAGTCCTCTCCGGGTCTAGGCTATCCGAGCAGTACTTC
d_gene: TRBD1; abundance: few; v_gene: TRBV7-9; j_gene: TRBJ1-2; CDR3aa: CASSLFRDRTYTF; CDR3nt: TGTGCCAGCAGCCTGTTCCGGGACAGAACCTACACCTTC
d_gene: NA; abundance: few; v_gene: TRBV12-3/TRBV12-4; j_gene: TRBJ1-2; CDR3aa: CASSPGVSNYGYTF; CDR3nt: TGTGCCAGCAGTCCGGGGGTCTCTAACTATGGCTACACCTTC
d_gene: NA; abundance: few; v_gene: TRBV12-3/TRBV12-4; j_gene: TRBJ1-5; CDR3aa: CASSRAQGIQPQHF; CDR3nt: TGTGCCAGCAGCAGGGCTCAGGGGATTCAGCCCCAGCATTTT
d_gene: TRBD2; abundance: NA; v_gene: TRBV5-6; j_gene: TRBJ2-3; CDR3aa: CASSFLAGVGPDTQYF; CDR3nt: TGTGCCAGCAGCTTTCTAGCGGGAGTAGGACCAGATACGCAGTATTTT
d_gene: TRBD2; abundance: NA; v_gene: TRBV5-6; j_gene: TRBJ2-2; CDR3aa: CASSLAGVRTGELFF; CDR3nt: TGTGCCAGCAGCCTAGCGGGAGTACGGACCGGGGAGCTGTTTTTT
d_gene: NA; abundance: few; v_gene: TRBV9; j_gene: TRBJ2-5; CDR3aa: CASSVASDSYEETQYF; CDR3nt: TGTGCCAGCAGCGTAGCCTCGGACTCATATGAAGAGACCCAGTACTTC
d_gene: NA; abundance: few; v_gene: TRBV20-1; j_gene: TRBJ1-1; CDR3aa: CSAWVRMNTEAFF; CDR3nt: TGCAGTGCTTGGGTGAGAATGAACACTGAAGCTTTCTTT
d_gene: NA; abundance: NA; v_gene: TRBV12-3/TRBV12-4; j_gene: TRBJ1-3; CDR3aa: CASSLLGLSGNTIYF; CDR3nt: TGTGCCAGCAGTTTATTGGGCCTCTCTGGAAACACCATATATTTT
d_gene: NA; abundance: NA; v_gene: TRBV19; j_gene: TRBJ1-1; CDR3aa: CASARIMNTEAFF; CDR3nt: TGTGCCAGTGCGAGGATAATGAACACTGAAGCTTTCTTT
d_gene: NA; abundance: NA; v_gene: TRBV10-3; j_gene: TRBJ1-4; CDR3aa: CAISEGFATNEKLFF; CDR3nt: TGTGCCATCAGTGAAGGGTTCGCAACTAATGAAAAACTGTTTTTT
d_gene: NA; abundance: NA; v_gene: TRBV29-1; j_gene: TRBJ2-1; CDR3aa: CSVEGLFRPYNEQFF; CDR3nt: TGCAGCGTTGAAGGGCTATTTCGCCCCTACAATGAGCAGTTCTTC
d_gene: TRBD1; abundance: few; v_gene: TRBV5-1; j_gene: TRBJ1-4; CDR3aa: CASSADRVLGEKLFF; CDR3nt: TGCGCCAGCAGCGCGGACAGGGTCCTAGGGGAAAAACTGTTTTTT
d_gene: NA; abundance: NA; v_gene: TRBV27; j_gene: TRBJ2-1; CDR3aa: CASWRGKRYNEQFF; CDR3nt: TGTGCCAGCTGGAGGGGTAAAAGGTACAATGAGCAGTTCTTC
d_gene: TRBD2; abundance: NA; v_gene: TRBV27; j_gene: TRBJ2-1; CDR3aa: CASSPSGSQNYNEQFF; CDR3nt: TGTGCCAGCAGTCCCAGCGGGAGCCAAAACTACAATGAGCAGTTCTTC
d_gene: NA; abundance: NA; v_gene: TRBV27; j_gene: TRBJ2-3; CDR3aa: CANDRTQSTDTQYF; CDR3nt: TGTGCCAACGACCGAACGCAGAGCACAGATACGCAGTATTTT
d_gene: NA; abundance: few; v_gene: TRBV5-1; j_gene: TRBJ1-6; CDR3aa: CASSLWGSYNSPLHF; CDR3nt: TGCGCCAGCAGTTTATGGGGCTCCTATAATTCACCCCTCCACTTT
d_gene: NA; abundance: NA; v_gene: TRBV12-3/TRBV12-4; j_gene: TRBJ1-1; CDR3aa: CASSETKGGHTEAFF; CDR3nt: TGTGCCAGCAGTGAGACTAAAGGGGGGCACACTGAAGCTTTCTTT
d_gene: NA; abundance: many; v_gene: TRBV7-6; j_gene: TRBJ2-3; CDR3aa: CASSLARSTDTQYF; CDR3nt: TGTGCCAGCAGCTTAGCTAGAAGCACAGATACGCAGTATTTT
d_gene: TRBD1; abundance: NA; v_gene: TRBV10-2; j_gene: TRBJ2-3; CDR3aa: CASSEDRGLGDTQYF; CDR3nt: TGCGCCAGCAGCGAGGACAGGGGGCTAGGAGATACGCAGTATTTT
d_gene: TRBD2; abundance: NA; v_gene: TRBV12-3/TRBV12-4; j_gene: TRBJ2-5; CDR3aa: CASSSGTSGTYQETQYF; CDR3nt: TGTGCCAGCAGTTCAGGGACTAGCGGGACTTATCAAGAGACCCAGTACTTC
d_gene: TRBD2; abundance: NA; v_gene: TRBV7-6; j_gene: TRBJ2-2; CDR3aa: CASSRGLAGKTGELFF; CDR3nt: TGTGCCAGCAGCAGGGGACTAGCGGGGAAGACCGGGGAGCTGTTTTTT
d_gene: NA; abundance: few; v_gene: TRBV29-1; j_gene: TRBJ2-7; CDR3aa: CSVSGTVSYEQYF; CDR3nt: TGCAGCGTTTCGGGGACGGTATCCTACGAGCAGTACTTC
d_gene: TRBD1; abundance: NA; v_gene: TRBV7-9; j_gene: TRBJ2-7; CDR3aa: CASSPGTGDRYEQYF; CDR3nt: TGTGCCAGCAGCCCCGGGACAGGGGATCGCTACGAGCAGTACTTC
d_gene: NA; abundance: NA; v_gene: TRBV5-1; j_gene: TRBJ1-5; CDR3aa: CASSLVAGAQPQHF; CDR3nt: TGCGCCAGCAGCTTGGTGGCAGGGGCTCAGCCCCAGCATTTT
d_gene: NA; abundance: NA; v_gene: TRBV27; j_gene: TRBJ2-1; CDR3aa: CASSGLGNEQFF; CDR3nt: TGTGCCAGCAGTGGACTCGGGAATGAGCAGTTCTTC
d_gene: TRBD1; abundance: NA; v_gene: TRBV20-1; j_gene: TRBJ1-5; CDR3aa: CGARGNRGDNQPQHF; CDR3nt: TGCGGTGCTAGAGGTAACAGGGGCGACAATCAGCCCCAGCATTTT
d_gene: NA; abundance: NA; v_gene: TRBV7-2; j_gene: TRBJ2-1; CDR3aa: CASSLDRDHEQFF; CDR3nt: TGTGCCAGCAGCTTAGACAGGGACCATGAGCAGTTCTTC
d_gene: NA; abundance: NA; v_gene: TRBV18; j_gene: TRBJ2-7; CDR3aa: CASSPLLGLGQYF; CDR3nt: TGTGCCAGCTCACCACTACTAGGATTAGGGCAGTACTTC
d_gene: NA; abundance: NA; v_gene: TRBV20-1; j_gene: TRBJ2-6; CDR3aa: CSAKEAGANVLTF; CDR3nt: TGCAGTGCTAAGGAGGCTGGGGCCAACGTCCTGACTTTC
d_gene: NA; abundance: NA; v_gene: TRBV5-1; j_gene: TRBJ2-2; CDR3aa: CASSLRWVAGELFF; CDR3nt: TGCGCCAGCAGCTTGCGCTGGGTAGCCGGGGAGCTGTTTTTT
d_gene: TRBD2; abundance: NA; v_gene: TRBV28; j_gene: TRBJ2-1; CDR3aa: CASSARAGDNEQFF; CDR3nt: TGTGCCAGCAGTGCCCGGGCGGGGGACAATGAGCAGTTCTTC
d_gene: TRBD1; abundance: NA; v_gene: TRBV5-1; j_gene: TRBJ2-5; CDR3aa: CASSLEDRESETQYF; CDR3nt: TGCGCCAGCAGCTTGGAGGACAGGGAGTCAGAGACCCAGTACTTC
d_gene: TRBD1; abundance: NA; v_gene: TRBV20-1; j_gene: TRBJ2-1; CDR3aa: CSALRTGALEANEQFF; CDR3nt: TGCAGTGCTCTCCGGACAGGGGCACTGGAGGCTAATGAGCAGTTCTTC
d_gene: NA; abundance: few; v_gene: TRBV5-1; j_gene: TRBJ1-2; CDR3aa: CASRTQRQVGGYTF; CDR3nt: TGCGCCAGCAGAACTCAACGACAGGTGGGAGGCTACACCTTC
d_gene: NA; abundance: NA; v_gene: TRBV4-1; j_gene: TRBJ2-1; CDR3aa: CASRHTGRGYNEQFF; CDR3nt: TGCGCCAGCAGACACACAGGGAGGGGATACAATGAGCAGTTCTTC
d_gene: NA; abundance: few; v_gene: TRBV20-1; j_gene: TRBJ1-1; CDR3aa: CSASQTHRAQAFF; CDR3nt: TGCAGTGCTAGCCAAACCCACAGGGCTCAAGCTTTCTTT